This TCR beta chain was recorded in a study of blood T cell repertoires in COVID-19. The CDR3 length is 13 residues. V was clipped by 6 bases and J by 3 bases; unmatched bases: 3. Profiled with immunoSEQ multiplex PCR; TCRdb holds only in-frame clones, not every one. This sample has more than 95,000 clones, with 90% to 95% found just once. The source is a human donor in a cohort sampled during active COVID-19. V gene TRBV12-3 or TRBV12-4 combines with J gene TRBJ2-3, with TRBD1 matching over 7 bases. The source material was peripheral blood. CDR3 loop: CASRRTGTDTQYF. CDR3 coding DNA: TGTGCCAGCAGGCGGACAGGAACAGATACGCAGTATTTT.